Listed here are 30 T cell receptor beta chains from one sample, sequenced in a study of blood T cell repertoires in COVID-19. TCRdb's table, derived via immunoSEQ multiplex PCR, lists solely in-frame clones and lacks some. The table lists some 260,000 clones, around 89% of them singletons. The source material was PBMCs or T cells enriched from blood (not recorded which). The receptors derive from a man aged 40-50 years who had recovered from COVID-19.

For the CDR3, the DNA is TGTGCCAGCAGCTTGGTCGGGGCTAGCGAAGAAGAGACCCAGTACTTC. This translates into CASSLVGASEEETQYF. The rearrangement joins TRBV5-6 to TRBJ2-5, with D possibly matching TRBD2 (6 bases). The V and J ends lost 0 bases and 3 bases respectively, with 15 bases between them. The V gene's germline CDR1 is SGHDT and CDR2 YYEEEE. CDR3 length equals 16 residues.

This clone was recorded a few times. CDR3 DNA sequence: TGCGCCAGCAGCCAGGGACTAGCGGAACAAGAGACCCAGTACTTC. Translated: CASSQGLAEQETQYF. V and J are TRBV5-1 and TRBJ2-5, with 11 bases lining up with TRBD2. The CDR3 is 15 amino acids. V lost 4 bases and J lost 2; bases outside the gene matches: 4. The germline CDR1 and CDR2 sequences are SGHRS and YFSETQ.

The rearrangement uses TRBV18 and TRBJ2-7; maybe TRBD2 (6 bases). CDR3 size: 13 residues. The V end was cut by 5 bases, the J end by 5 bases, with 13 bases between. CDR1 is KGHSH and CDR2 is LQKENI in the germline V gene. The CDR3 region has the DNA TGTGCCAGCTCAGCAGGGACTGGGGACGAGCAGTACTTC. It encodes CASSAGTGDEQYF.

The chain has TRBV3-1 (or the pseudogene TRBV3-2) and TRBJ2-2; TRBD2 matches 8 bases. Germline V gene sequence: CDR1 LGHDT, CDR2 YNNKEL (reference sequence). With 4 bases clipped from V and 2 bases from J, the junction kept 3 bases outside the gene matches. The CDR3 length is 15 residues. The CDR3 DNA sequence: TGTGCCAGCAGCCCGCGGGGGGTCAACACCGGGGAGCTGTTTTTT. Amino acid sequence: CASSPRGVNTGELFF.

The V and J genes are TRBV6-5 and TRBJ2-7; 9 nucleotides line up with TRBD1. The junction had 6 bases not matched to a gene; V was cut back by 5 bases and J by 1 base. The germline V gene encodes CDR1 MNHEY and CDR2 SVGAGI. This CDR3 has 15 residues. Written as DNA, the CDR3 is TGTGCCAGCAGTAGAGGGGACAGGGATTCCTACGAGCAGTACTTC. Encoded protein: CASSRGDRDSYEQYF.

This rearrangement joins TRBV5-4 to TRBJ2-7; tentative D call: TRBD2 (5 bases). V lost 1 base to trimming and J lost 4 bases, with 21 bases between them. The CDR3 loop spans 17 amino acids. Per germline, CDR1 SGHNT and CDR2 YYREEE (reference sequence). For the CDR3, the DNA is TGTGCCAGCAGCTTGCAAGGCGGGCCGCCGCTAGGATACGAGCAGTACTTC. It encodes CASSLQGGPPLGYEQYF.

This clone was observed a single time. The chain employs TRBV6-6 and TRBJ1-6; the D gene is possibly TRBD1 (5 bases). The V end lost 5 bases, the J end lost 2 bases, and 7 bases lay between the germline ends. Germline-derived CDR1 and CDR2 are MNHNY and SVGAGI (reference sequence). This CDR3 is 14 amino acids long. The CDR3 nucleotides read TGTGCCAGCAGTGCGACAGCCTATAATTCACCCCTCCACTTT. Its protein is CASSATAYNSPLHF.

The chain recombines TRBV4-3 with TRBJ1-1; maybe TRBD1 (5 bases). V was pared by 4 bases and J by 2 bases, with 8 bases between. This CDR3 region has 13 residues. Germline CDR1 and CDR2: LGHNA and YSLEER. The CDR3 coding sequence is TGCGCCAGCAGCCGCGGGGGAAACACTGAAGCTTTCTTT. Its protein is CASSRGGNTEAFF.

The chain employs TRBV6-4 and TRBJ1-3; D gene ambiguous. Trimming removed 3 bases at V and 2 bases at J, with 14 bases between. The CDR3 extends over 16 amino acids. The V gene's germline CDR1 is MRHNA and CDR2 SNTAGT. In DNA form, the CDR3 reads TGTGCCAGCAGTGATAGGCAAAAGGAGGCTGGAAACACCATATATTTT. It codes for CASSDRQKEAGNTIYF.

CDR3 amino acids: CASSQTSEGYEQYF. The CDR3 DNA reads TGCGCCAGCAGCCAAACTAGCGAGGGCTACGAGCAGTACTTC. This rearrangement joins TRBV5-1 to TRBJ2-7; 7 bases fit TRBD2. The CDR3 has 14 amino acids. Germline-derived CDR1 and CDR2 are SGHRS and YFSETQ. J was trimmed by 3 bases and V by 4 bases; bases with no gene match: 7.

The count of this clone is one. The chain joins TRBV12-3 or TRBV12-4 to TRBJ2-7; 9 bases agree with TRBD1. The CDR3 is 13 amino acids. V trimming: 4 bases; J trimming: 6 bases; junction bases outside the gene matches: 4. The CDR3 nucleotides are TGTGCCAGCAGTTGGGACAGGGTCGGCGAGCAGTACTTC. It specifies CASSWDRVGEQYF.

The V and J genes are TRBV5-4 and TRBJ2-7, with TRBD2 as a possible D gene (6 bases). Trimming removed 2 bases from V and 0 bases from J, with 12 bases in between. The CDR3 consists of 15 residues. CDR1 is SGHNT and CDR2 is YYREEE in the germline V gene (reference sequence). Here the CDR3 reads CASSFAGPSSYEQYF. The CDR3 nucleotides are TGTGCCAGCAGCTTCGCGGGACCCAGCTCCTACGAGCAGTACTTC. Looking up the rest from reference TRBV5-4 and TRBJ2-7 gives the full variable domain: ETGVTQSPTHLIKTRGQQVTLRCSSQSGHNTVSWYQQALGQGPQFIFQYYREEENGRGNFPPRFSGLQFPNYSSELNVNALELDDSALYLCASSFAGPSSYEQYFGPGTRLTVT.

A few counts support this clone. The V and J genes are TRBV9 and TRBJ2-1; perhaps TRBD1 as D (5 bases). Trimming shortened V by 4 bases and J by 4 bases, and 18 bases separated the two germline ends. In germline, CDR1 is SGDLS, CDR2 YYNGEE. The CDR3 spans 16 residues. CDR3 coding DNA: TGTGCCAGCAGCCAGCAGGGTTTGAACGGATACAATGAGCAGTTCTTC. Amino acid sequence: CASSQQGLNGYNEQFF.

J is TRBJ2-3 and V is TRBV28, with 7 bases lining up with TRBD1. The CDR3 has 15 amino acids. CDR1 is MDHEN and CDR2 is SYDVKM in the germline V gene. Losses at the gene ends were 3 bases for V and 2 bases for J; bases not matched to a gene: 5. The CDR3 nucleotides read TGTGCCAGCAGTTTGGCAGGGGGTCCCACAGATACGCAGTATTTT. Protein sequence: CASSLAGGPTDTQYF.

This clone has more than one count but fewer than ten. This chain uses TRBV9 with TRBJ2-7; no firm D call. CDR1 is SGDLS and CDR2 is YYNGEE in the germline V gene. The ends were cut back, 3 bases at V and 2 bases at J, with 12 bases in the middle. This CDR3 has 14 residues. Written as DNA, the CDR3 is TGTGCCAGCAGCGCCCGTTTCGAGCCCTACGAGCAGTACTTC. Protein product: CASSARFEPYEQYF.

The chain joins TRBV15 to TRBJ2-2, with TRBD1 matching over 8 bases. The J segment lost 6 bases and the V segment lost 0 bases, leaving 3 bases of the junction unmatched. Germline V gene sequence: CDR1 LNHNV, CDR2 YYDKDF (reference sequence). This CDR3 region has 15 residues. DNA for the CDR3: TGTGCCACCAGCAGAGATGGGACAGGTCCCGGGGAGCTGTTTTTT. Its protein product is CATSRDGTGPGELFF.

The V gene is TRBV9, the J gene TRBJ1-2; D gene uncertain. CDR1 is SGDLS and CDR2 is YYNGEE in the germline V gene. The V and J ends lost 3 bases and 8 bases respectively, with 17 bases between them. The CDR3 has 14 residues. The CDR3 DNA sequence: TGTGCCAGCAGCGCGCCCCCCGGGTCGCGAGGCTACACCTTC. Protein: CASSAPPGSRGYTF.

The chain is built from TRBV5-1 and TRBJ2-4, with D possibly being TRBD1 (6 bases). V was shortened by 0 bases and J by 0 bases, with 19 bases between the two germline ends. Germline CDR1 reads SGHRS; CDR2 reads YFSETQ. CDR3 length: 19 residues. Here the CDR3 reads CASSLGFIQDSLAKNIQYF. CDR3 DNA sequence: TGCGCCAGCAGCTTGGGGTTCATACAGGACAGTCTAGCCAAAAACATTCAGTACTTC.

The chain has TRBV29-1 and TRBJ2-3; perhaps TRBD1 as D (5 bases). The ends were cut back, 3 bases at V and 2 bases at J, with 9 bases in the middle. Germline V lookup: CDR1 SQVTM, CDR2 ANQGSEA. CDR3 length: 13 residues. The CDR3 DNA sequence: TGCAGCGTTGAGGGCAGGGTCACAGATACGCAGTATTTT. It translates to CSVEGRVTDTQYF.

The chain recombines TRBV30 with TRBJ2-1, with D perhaps matching TRBD2 (6 bases). This CDR3 is 12 amino acids long. V lost 2 bases and J lost 4, with 6 bases in between. The germline V gene encodes CDR1 GTSNPN and CDR2 SVGIG (reference sequence). CDR3 nucleotide sequence: TGTGCCTGGAGTAGCGGGTACAATGAGCAGTTCTTC. Protein sequence: CAWSSGYNEQFF.

With respect to this clone: An end of the junction does not agree with germline; a read error may underlie this. The chain carries TRBV11-3 and TRBJ1-4; D unclear. Germline-derived CDR1 and CDR2 are SGHNT and YENEEA. This CDR3 comprises 15 residues. CDR3 region: CVSTYGRTTNEKLFF. Here the CDR3 DNA reads TGTGTCAGCACCTACGGTAGAACAACTAATGAAAAACTGTTTTTT.

This chain uses TRBV29-1 with TRBJ2-2; 8 nucleotides agree with TRBD2. Trimming at V came to 6 bases and at J to 6 bases, leaving 6 bases not matched to a gene. The CDR3 has 13 amino acids. Germline lookup yields CDR1 SQVTM and CDR2 ANQGSEA. The CDR3 coding sequence is TGCAGCGTGCCCGGGACTAGTTCCGGGGAGCTGTTTTTT. Translation: CSVPGTSSGELFF.

The chain recombines TRBV21-1 with TRBJ2-7; TRBD1, the D gene given by the table, was not confirmed from the DNA. TRBV21-1 constitutes a pseudogene. The CDR3 consists of 19 residues. The CDR3 spells CASSKGGQGLAGQEYEQYF. CDR3 bases: TGTGCCAGCAGCAAAGGGGGACAGGGGTTAGCGGGGCAAGAATACGAGCAGTACTTC.

In its sample, this clone was seen a few times. J is TRBJ2-1 and V is TRBV10-3; no firm D call. Trimming left V 4 bases short and J 5 bases short, with 12 bases between. The germline V gene encodes CDR1 ENHRY and CDR2 SYGVKD. CDR3 length: 14 residues. Written as DNA, the CDR3 is TGTGCCATCAGTGGGCGCGGAGCAAACAATGAGCAGTTCTTC. It specifies CAISGRGANNEQFF.

This chain connects TRBV11-1 to TRBJ2-7; D is unclear. Germline CDR1 and CDR2: SGHAT and FQDESV (reference sequence). The V and J ends lost 5 bases and 3 bases respectively, with 11 bases between them. The CDR3 extends over 13 amino acids. Written as DNA, the CDR3 is TGTGCCAGCAGCCCCACTGGAGACTACGAGCAGTACTTC. It specifies CASSPTGDYEQYF.

The chain joins TRBV7-2 to TRBJ2-2; TRBD2 might be the D (5 bases). CDR3 length: 19 amino acids. Germline V CDR1 and CDR2: SGHTA, FQGNSA. V lost 1 base, J lost 4 bases, and 22 bases lay in between. The CDR3 DNA sequence: TGTGCCAGCAGCTTAGTCGTAAACGGGATTGCCATTGTCACCGGGGAGCTGTTTTTT. This translates into CASSLVVNGIAIVTGELFF.

The table lists this clone with a count of one. The genes are TRBV29-1 and TRBJ2-1, with TRBD2 matching 8 bases. The junction had 8 bases not matched to a gene; V was cut back by 4 bases and J by 3 bases. The length of the CDR3 is 15 residues. Germline lookup yields CDR1 SQVTM and CDR2 ANQGSEA. The DNA of the CDR3 is TGCAGCGTTGCCCGCGTGACTAGCGTCTACAATGAGCAGTTCTTC. Its translation is CSVARVTSVYNEQFF.

This clone was seen repeatedly, ten times or more. The chain links TRBV27 to TRBJ2-1; no clear D gene. Germline V CDR1 and CDR2: MNHEY, SMNVEV (reference sequence). Trimming cost V 6 bases and J 5 bases, with 11 bases left between them. The length of the CDR3 is 13 residues. The CDR3, as DNA: TGTGCCAGCAGCCTCAACAGAGACAATGAGCAGTTCTTC. Its protein is CASSLNRDNEQFF.

The chain has TRBV2 and TRBJ2-5; weak D call: TRBD2 (6 bases). V lost 4 bases and J lost 2, with 32 bases in between. CDR3 length: 21 residues. Per germline, CDR1 SNHLY and CDR2 FYNNEI. In nucleotides, the CDR3 is TGTGCCAGCAGTGGAAGTTCGGGGGTCGAAACGGCCGGTCACCTTCAAGAGACCCAGTACTTC. Amino acids: CASSGSSGVETAGHLQETQYF.

This rearrangement joins TRBV29-1 to TRBJ1-1; D might be TRBD1 (6 bases). Germline-derived CDR1 and CDR2 are SQVTM and ANQGSEA. Deletions cut 6 bases from V and 0 bases from J, with 11 bases between. This CDR3 contains 13 residues. The CDR3, as DNA: TGCAGCGTGCGACAGGCCATGAACACTGAAGCTTTCTTT. Translation: CSVRQAMNTEAFF.